The source of this T cell receptor (beta chain) is a study of Graves' ophthalmopathy and Graves' hyperthyroidism. Notes on the study in general: Most expanded thyroid clonotypes above 0.001 frequency also appeared in blood. Ophthalmopathy was separated from stable hyperthyroidism by a 13-signature model with 87.88% sensitivity and around 81% specificity.

Amplified TCR beta CDR3 regions were obtained using RNA transcripts as template. HTBI primers were employed in first-round RT-PCR, then a second-round multiplex PCR followed. TCRdb recomputed calls from the multiplex PCR reads with MiXCR, one row per CDR3 protein. Counted here are approximately 700,000 distinct CDR3 sequences, more than 40% occurring once; the ten biggest clones make up more than 3%. The table lists this clonotype with many counts. Its antigen is still unknown. Other autoimmune diseases, uncontrolled infections, pregnancy or lactation led to the exclusion of patients. The diagnosis combined clinical symptoms, thyroxine, TRAb, thyroid ultrasound and orbital computed tomography scans. This clonotype was sampled from an adult man with Graves' ophthalmopathy. Sequenced material: peripheral blood.

The CDR3 loop is CASSLVGESNQPQHF. CDR3 nucleotides: TGTGCCAGCAGCTTGGTAGGTGAGAGCAATCAGCCCCAGCATTTT. The rearrangement links TRBV5-6 to TRBJ1-5; D not certain. There are 15 residues in the CDR3. Germline V CDR1 and CDR2: SGHDT, YYEEEE. Deletions cut 0 bases from V and 1 base from J, with 8 bases between. Full variable domain (rest looked up from reference TRBV5-6 and TRBJ1-5): DAGVTQSPTHLIKTRGQQVTLRCSPKSGHDTVSWYQQALGQGPQFIFQYYEEEERQRGNFPDRFSGHQFPNYSSELNVNALLLGDSALYLCASSLVGESNQPQHFGDGTRLSIL.